This T cell receptor beta chain came from a study of lymphopenia after photon versus proton radiotherapy. Method: immunoSEQ multiplex PCR; TCRdb's copy keeps in-frame clones and lacks some. The sample consists of 30,000 to 40,000 clones, 84% of them appearing once. Looked up from germline, CDR1 is SNHLY and CDR2 is FYNNEI. Trimming pared 1 base from V and 1 base from J, leaving 10 bases between. The CDR3 length is 15 residues. This clone was detected once. The clonotype was recovered from a woman aged 70-85 years with pancreatic cancer. The gene calls are TRBV2 and TRBJ2-5; the D gene is possibly TRBD1 (5 bases). This specimen was peripheral blood, taken from a patient treated with proton-based radiotherapy. The CDR3 loop reads CASSEVRGPQETQYF. The CDR3 bases are TGTGCCAGCAGTGAAGTAAGGGGCCCCCAAGAGACCCAGTACTTC.